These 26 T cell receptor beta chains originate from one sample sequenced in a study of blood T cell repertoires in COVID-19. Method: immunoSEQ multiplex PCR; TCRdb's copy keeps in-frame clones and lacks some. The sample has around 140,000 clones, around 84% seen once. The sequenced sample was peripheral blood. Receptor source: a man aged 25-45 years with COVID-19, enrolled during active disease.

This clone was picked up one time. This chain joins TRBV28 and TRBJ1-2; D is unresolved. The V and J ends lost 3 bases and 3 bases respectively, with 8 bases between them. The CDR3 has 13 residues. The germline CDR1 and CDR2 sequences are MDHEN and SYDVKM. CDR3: CASSFEQHYGYTF. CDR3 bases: TGTGCCAGCAGTTTCGAACAACACTATGGCTACACCTTC.

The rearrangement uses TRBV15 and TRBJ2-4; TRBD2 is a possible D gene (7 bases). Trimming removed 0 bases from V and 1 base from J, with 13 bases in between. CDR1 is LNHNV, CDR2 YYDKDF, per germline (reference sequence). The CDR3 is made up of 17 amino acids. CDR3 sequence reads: CATSRDRRGLAKNIQYF. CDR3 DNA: TGTGCCACCAGCAGAGATAGGCGGGGGCTGGCCAAAAACATTCAGTACTTC.

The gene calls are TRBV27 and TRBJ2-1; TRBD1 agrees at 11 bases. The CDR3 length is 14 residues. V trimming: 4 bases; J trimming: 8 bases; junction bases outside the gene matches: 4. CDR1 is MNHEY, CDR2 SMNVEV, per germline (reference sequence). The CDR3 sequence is CASSSGQGADEQFF. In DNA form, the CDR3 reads TGTGCCAGCAGTTCAGGACAGGGGGCAGATGAGCAGTTCTTC.

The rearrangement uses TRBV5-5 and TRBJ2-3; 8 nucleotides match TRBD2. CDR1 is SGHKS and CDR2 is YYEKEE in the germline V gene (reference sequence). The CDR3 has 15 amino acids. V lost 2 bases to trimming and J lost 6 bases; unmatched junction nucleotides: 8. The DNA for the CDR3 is TGTGCCAGCAGCTTTACTAGCGGCAAAGGGGATACGCAGTATTTT. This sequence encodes CASSFTSGKGDTQYF.

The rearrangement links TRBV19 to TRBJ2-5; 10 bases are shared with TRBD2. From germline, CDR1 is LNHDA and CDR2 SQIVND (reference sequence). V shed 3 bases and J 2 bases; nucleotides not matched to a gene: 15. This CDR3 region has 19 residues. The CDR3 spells CASSIVGTSAEISQETQYF. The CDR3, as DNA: TGTGCCAGTAGTATTGTTGGGACTAGCGCAGAGATCTCACAAGAGACCCAGTACTTC.

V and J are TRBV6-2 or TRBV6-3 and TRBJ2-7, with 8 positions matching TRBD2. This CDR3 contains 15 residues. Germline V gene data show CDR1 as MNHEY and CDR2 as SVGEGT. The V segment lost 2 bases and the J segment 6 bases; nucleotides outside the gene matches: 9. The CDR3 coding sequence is TGTGCCAGCAGTTACCGGGGGGGGGTATACGCCGAGCAGTACTTC. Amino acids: CASSYRGGVYAEQYF.

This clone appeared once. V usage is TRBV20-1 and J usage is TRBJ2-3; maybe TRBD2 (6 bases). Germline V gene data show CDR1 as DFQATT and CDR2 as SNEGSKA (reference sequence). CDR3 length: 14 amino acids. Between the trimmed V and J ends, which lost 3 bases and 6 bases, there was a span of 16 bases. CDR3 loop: CSASFRETFDTQYF. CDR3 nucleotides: TGCAGTGCTAGTTTCCGGGAGACGTTCGATACGCAGTATTTT.

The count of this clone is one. The CDR3 nucleotides read TGTGCCTGGAGCCGCGATGACACTGAAGCTTTCTTT. Translated, it gives CAWSRDDTEAFF. This chain connects TRBV30 to TRBJ1-1; D is uncertain. Germline V gene data show CDR1 as GTSNPN and CDR2 as SVGIG (reference sequence). V lost 3 bases and J lost 3, with 8 bases in between. CDR3 length equals 12 residues.

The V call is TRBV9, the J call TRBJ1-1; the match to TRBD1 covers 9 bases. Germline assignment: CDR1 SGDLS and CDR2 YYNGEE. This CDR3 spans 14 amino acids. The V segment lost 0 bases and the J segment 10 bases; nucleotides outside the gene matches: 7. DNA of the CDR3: TGTGCCAGCAGCGTAGCCCCACTACAGGGGGCAGCTTTCTTT. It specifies CASSVAPLQGAAFF.

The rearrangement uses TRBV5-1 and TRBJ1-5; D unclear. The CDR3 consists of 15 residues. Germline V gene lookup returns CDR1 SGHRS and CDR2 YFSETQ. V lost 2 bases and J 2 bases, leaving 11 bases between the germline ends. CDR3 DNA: TGCGCCAGCAGCTTTGGGCTGGGTGGCAATCAGCCCCAGCATTTT. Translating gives CASSFGLGGNQPQHF.

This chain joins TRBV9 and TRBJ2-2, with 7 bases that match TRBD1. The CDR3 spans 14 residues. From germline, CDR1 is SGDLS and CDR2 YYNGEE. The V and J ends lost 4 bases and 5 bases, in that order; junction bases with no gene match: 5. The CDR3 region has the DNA TGTGCCAGCAGCCCGACAGGGAAGACCGGGGAGCTGTTTTTT. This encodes CASSPTGKTGELFF.

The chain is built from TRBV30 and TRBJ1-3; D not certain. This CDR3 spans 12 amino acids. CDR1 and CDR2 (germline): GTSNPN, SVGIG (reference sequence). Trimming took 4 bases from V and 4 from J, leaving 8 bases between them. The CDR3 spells CAWIVTGNTIYF. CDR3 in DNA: TGTGCCTGGATAGTTACCGGAAACACCATATATTTT.

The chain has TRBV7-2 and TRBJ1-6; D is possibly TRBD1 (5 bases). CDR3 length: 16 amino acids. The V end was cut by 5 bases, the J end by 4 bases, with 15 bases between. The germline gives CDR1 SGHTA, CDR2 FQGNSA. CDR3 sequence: CASSAQAGLYNSPLHF. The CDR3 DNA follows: TGTGCCAGCAGCGCGCAAGCGGGGCTTTATAATTCACCCCTCCACTTT.

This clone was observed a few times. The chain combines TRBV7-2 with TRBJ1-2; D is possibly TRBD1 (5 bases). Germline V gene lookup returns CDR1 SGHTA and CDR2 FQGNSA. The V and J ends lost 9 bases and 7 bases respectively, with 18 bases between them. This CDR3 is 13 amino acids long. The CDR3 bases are TGTGCCAGTAGGGGTCCTTTTAGACGTGGCTACACCTTC. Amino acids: CASRGPFRRGYTF.

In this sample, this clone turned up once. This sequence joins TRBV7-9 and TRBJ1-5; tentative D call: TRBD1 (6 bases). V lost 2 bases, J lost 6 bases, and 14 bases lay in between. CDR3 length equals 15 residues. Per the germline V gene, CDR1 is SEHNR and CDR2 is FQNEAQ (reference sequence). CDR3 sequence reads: CASSLTGSSSQPQHF. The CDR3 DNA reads TGTGCCAGCAGCTTAACAGGGTCGTCAAGTCAGCCCCAGCATTTT.

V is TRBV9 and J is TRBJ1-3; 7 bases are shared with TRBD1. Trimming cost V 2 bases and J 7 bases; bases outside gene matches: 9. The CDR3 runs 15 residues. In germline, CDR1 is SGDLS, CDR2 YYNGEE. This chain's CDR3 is CASSVDRTGRNTIYF. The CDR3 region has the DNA TGTGCCAGCAGCGTCGACCGGACAGGACGGAACACCATATATTTT.

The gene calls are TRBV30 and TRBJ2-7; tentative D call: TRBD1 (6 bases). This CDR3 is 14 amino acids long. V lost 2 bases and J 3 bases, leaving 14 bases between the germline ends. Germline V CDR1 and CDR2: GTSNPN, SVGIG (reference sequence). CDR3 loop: CAWSPVRGSYEQYF. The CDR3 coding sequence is TGTGCCTGGAGTCCCGTGAGGGGGAGCTACGAGCAGTACTTC.

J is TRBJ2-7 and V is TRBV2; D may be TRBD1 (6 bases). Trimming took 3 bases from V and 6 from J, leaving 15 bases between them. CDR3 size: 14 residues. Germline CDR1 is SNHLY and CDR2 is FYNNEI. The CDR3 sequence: CASSELQGAGEQYF. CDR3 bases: TGTGCCAGCAGTGAGTTACAGGGTGCGGGCGAGCAGTACTTC.

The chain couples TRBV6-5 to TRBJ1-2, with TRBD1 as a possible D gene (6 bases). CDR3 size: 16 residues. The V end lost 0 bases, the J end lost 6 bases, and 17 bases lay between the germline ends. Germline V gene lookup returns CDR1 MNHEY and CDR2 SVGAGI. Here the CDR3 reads CASSYSQSTQGNGYTF. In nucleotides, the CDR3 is TGTGCCAGCAGTTACTCGCAATCGACCCAGGGGAATGGCTACACCTTC.

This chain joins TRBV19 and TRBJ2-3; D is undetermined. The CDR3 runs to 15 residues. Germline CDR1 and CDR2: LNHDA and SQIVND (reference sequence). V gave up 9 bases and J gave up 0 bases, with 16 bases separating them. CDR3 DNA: TGTGCCAGCCGAGCCGGAGCCACTAGCACAGATACGCAGTATTTT. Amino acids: CASRAGATSTDTQYF.

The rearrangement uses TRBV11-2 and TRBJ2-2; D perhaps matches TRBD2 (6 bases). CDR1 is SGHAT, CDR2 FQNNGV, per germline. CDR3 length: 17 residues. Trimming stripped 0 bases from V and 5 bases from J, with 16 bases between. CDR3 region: CASSLEFPGRGTGELFF. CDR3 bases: TGTGCCAGCAGCTTAGAATTTCCGGGACGGGGGACCGGGGAGCTGTTTTTT. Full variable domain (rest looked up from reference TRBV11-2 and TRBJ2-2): EAGVAQSPRYKIIEKRQSVAFWCNPISGHATLYWYQQILGQGPKLLIQFQNNGVVDDSQLPKDRFSAERLKGVDSTLKIQPAKLEDSAVYLCASSLEFPGRGTGELFFGEGSRLTVL.

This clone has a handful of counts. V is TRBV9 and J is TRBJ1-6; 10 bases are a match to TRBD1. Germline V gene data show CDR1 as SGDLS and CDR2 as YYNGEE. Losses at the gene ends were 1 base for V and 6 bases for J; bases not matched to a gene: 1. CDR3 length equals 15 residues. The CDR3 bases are TGTGCCAGCAGCGTACGGGACAGGGGTAATTCACCCCTCCACTTT. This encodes CASSVRDRGNSPLHF.

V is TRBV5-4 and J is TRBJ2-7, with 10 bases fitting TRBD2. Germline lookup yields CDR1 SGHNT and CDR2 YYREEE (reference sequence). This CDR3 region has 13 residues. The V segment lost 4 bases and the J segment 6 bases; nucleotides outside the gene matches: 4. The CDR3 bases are TGTGCCAGCAGCCTAAGCGGGAGGGGCGAGCAGTACTTC. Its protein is CASSLSGRGEQYF. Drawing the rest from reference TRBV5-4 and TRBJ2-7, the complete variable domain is ETGVTQSPTHLIKTRGQQVTLRCSSQSGHNTVSWYQQALGQGPQFIFQYYREEENGRGNFPPRFSGLQFPNYSSELNVNALELDDSALYLCASSLSGRGEQYFGPGTRLTVT.

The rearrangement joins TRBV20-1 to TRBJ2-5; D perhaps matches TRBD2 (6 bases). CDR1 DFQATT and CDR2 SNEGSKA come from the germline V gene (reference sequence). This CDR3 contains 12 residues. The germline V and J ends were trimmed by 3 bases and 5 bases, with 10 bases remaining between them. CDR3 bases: TGCAGTGCTAGTCCCGGAGGGGAGACCCAGTACTTC. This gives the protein CSASPGGETQYF.

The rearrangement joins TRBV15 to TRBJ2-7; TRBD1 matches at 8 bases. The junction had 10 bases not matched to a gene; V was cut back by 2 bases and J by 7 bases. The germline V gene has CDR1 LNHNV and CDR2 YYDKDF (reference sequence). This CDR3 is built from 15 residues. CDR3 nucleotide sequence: TGTGCCACCAGCAGAAACCGGGACAGGTTCGTTGAGCAGTACTTC. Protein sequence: CATSRNRDRFVEQYF.

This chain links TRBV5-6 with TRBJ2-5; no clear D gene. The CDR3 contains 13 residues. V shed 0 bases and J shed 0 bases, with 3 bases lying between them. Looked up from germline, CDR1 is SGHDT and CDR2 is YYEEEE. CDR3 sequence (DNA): TGTGCCAGCAGCTTGGCCGACCAAGAGACCCAGTACTTC. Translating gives CASSLADQETQYF.